This TCR beta chain was found in a study of T cells after posttransplantation cyclophosphamide. Regarding the study as a whole: Later blood repertoires were often dominated by clones from the donor CD8+ memory compartment. Tissue-infiltrating T cells from skin or gut overlapped little with blood T cells. After PTCy, TRB diversity resembled that of CNI/methotrexate controls.

As regards this clone: What it binds is not known.

TCRdb keeps only in-frame clones here, not all; method: immunoSEQ multiplex PCR. The sample contains about 16,000 clones, more than 75% of which appear only once. The V segment lost 0 bases and the J segment 0 bases; nucleotides outside the gene matches: 3. Per germline, CDR1 PRHDT and CDR2 FYEKMQ (reference sequence). CDR3 size: 16 residues. Controls had myeloablative marrow grafts with methotrexate and calcineurin inhibitor, sampled at 1 year. The gene calls are TRBV13 and TRBJ2-7, with TRBD1 matching 9 bases. The sequencing used PBMCs, collected after an allogeneic stem cell transplant with a calcineurin inhibitor and methotrexate. This TCR derives from a male patient between 45 and 60 years old who received an allogeneic stem cell transplant from an unrelated donor, was CMV-positive, and had chronic GVHD only. The graft donor may be the source of some T cells. CDR3 sequence reads: CASSLGGQGPSYEQYF. In nucleotides, the CDR3 is TGTGCCAGCAGCTTAGGGGGACAGGGACCCTCCTACGAGCAGTACTTC.